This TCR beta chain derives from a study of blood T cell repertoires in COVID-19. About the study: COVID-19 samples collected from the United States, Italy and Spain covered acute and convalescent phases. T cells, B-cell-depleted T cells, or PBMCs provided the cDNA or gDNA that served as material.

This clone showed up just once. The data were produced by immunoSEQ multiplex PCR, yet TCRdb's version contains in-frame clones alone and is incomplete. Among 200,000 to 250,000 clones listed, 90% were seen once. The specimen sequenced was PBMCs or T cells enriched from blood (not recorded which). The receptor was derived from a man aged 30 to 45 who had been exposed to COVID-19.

CDR3 nucleotides: TGTGCCAGCAGCTCCAGTAGCGGGGGGCCGAATGAGCAGTTCTTC. Translation gives CASSSSSGGPNEQFF. The chain is built from TRBV7-9 and TRBJ2-1; 10 nucleotides align to TRBD2. The trim removed 4 bases at V and 7 bases at J, leaving 7 bases unmatched. Germline CDR1 reads SEHNR; CDR2 reads FQNEAQ (reference sequence). The length of the CDR3 is 15 residues.